This TCR beta chain was sequenced in a study of CD8+ T cells in alopecia areata. Extraction of RNA preceded its reverse transcription into cDNA, which served as the sequencing template. Clones were sequenced by immunoSEQ multiplex PCR, and TCRdb holds only the in-frame ones, with some missing. The top ten clones hold over 0.75% of a sample with about 140,000 clones, around 49% of them seen once. Germline-derived CDR1 and CDR2 are SGHVS and FNYEAQ. The CDR3 has 16 residues. V shed 6 bases, J shed 2 bases, and the junction held 12 bases outside the gene matches. From PBMCs, CD4+ and CD8+ T cells were sorted.

The chain joins TRBV7-6 to TRBJ1-2; 7 bases map to TRBD1. The receptor's source is a human donor with alopecia areata. This specimen was CD4+ T cells sorted from blood, taken at week 0. CDR3 in DNA: TGTGCCAGCAGTCCTTCCGGGACAGCGATGAACTATGGCTACACCTTC. Translated: CASSPSGTAMNYGYTF.